This passage covers 8 T cell receptor beta chains from one sample sequenced in a study of blood T cell repertoires in COVID-19. Sequencing was performed with immunoSEQ multiplex PCR; in TCRdb, only in-frame clones are kept and a portion is missing. Of roughly 250,000 clones listed, 82% are singletons. Source material: peripheral blood. The receptor source for this set is a woman aged 55-69 years with active or convalescent COVID-19.

The genes are TRBV25-1 and TRBJ1-2; D possibly corresponds to TRBD1 (5 bases). V lost 6 bases to trimming and J lost 4 bases, with 15 bases between them. From germline, CDR1 is MGHDK and CDR2 SYGVNS. The CDR3 consists of 14 residues. The CDR3 coding sequence is TGTGCCAGCAGGAGCCAAGAGACAGCCTATGGCTACACCTTC. Its translation: CASRSQETAYGYTF.

CDR3: CASSSPGLSSYNEQFF. CDR3 sequence (DNA): TGTGCCAGTAGTTCCCCGGGACTCAGCTCCTACAATGAGCAGTTCTTC. V usage is TRBV19 and J usage is TRBJ2-1; possible D gene TRBD2, 6 bases. Trimming removed 5 bases from V and 0 bases from J, with 14 bases in between. The CDR3 is made up of 16 amino acids. Germline V gene data show CDR1 as LNHDA and CDR2 as SQIVND (reference sequence).

The chain has TRBV11-3 and TRBJ2-3; 14 nucleotides agree with TRBD2. Germline values: CDR1 SGHNT, CDR2 YENEEA. V lost 3 bases to trimming and J lost 7 bases; unmatched junction nucleotides: 6. The CDR3 runs 16 residues. CDR3: CASSFGLAGGKNTQYF. The CDR3 nucleotides read TGTGCCAGCAGCTTCGGACTAGCGGGGGGTAAAAATACGCAGTATTTT.

The sample holds one count of this clone. The chain recombines TRBV19 with TRBJ2-7; D remains ambiguous. CDR3 size: 14 residues. The germline V and J ends were trimmed by 3 bases and 4 bases, with 13 bases remaining between them. Per germline, CDR1 LNHDA and CDR2 SQIVND (reference sequence). CDR3 residues: CASSIAGSRYEQYF. The CDR3 nucleotides are TGTGCCAGTAGTATTGCCGGGTCAAGGTACGAGCAGTACTTC. Full variable domain (missing parts from reference TRBV19 and TRBJ2-7): DGGITQSPKYLFRKEGQNVTLSCEQNLNHDAMYWYRQDPGQGLRLIYYSQIVNDFQKGDIAEGYSVSREKKESFPLTVTSAQKNPTAFYLCASSIAGSRYEQYFGPGTRLTVT.

The chain employs TRBV2 and TRBJ2-1, with 13 bases aligning to TRBD2. The CDR3 totals 15 residues. V was clipped by 7 bases and J by 3 bases; unmatched bases: 3. The V gene's germline CDR1 is SNHLY and CDR2 FYNNEI. CDR3 in DNA: TGTGCCAGCAAGAGACTAGCGGGGGGCTACAATGAGCAGTTCTTC. This codes for CASKRLAGGYNEQFF.

V usage is TRBV19 and J usage is TRBJ1-1, with 8 bases fitting TRBD1. The CDR3 sequence is 13 residues long. From germline, CDR1 is LNHDA and CDR2 SQIVND (reference sequence). V was clipped by 4 bases and J by 4 bases; unmatched bases: 2. In nucleotides, the CDR3 is TGTGCCAGTAGTAGACAGGGGAGCACTGAAGCTTTCTTT. This gives the protein CASSRQGSTEAFF.

This chain joins TRBV6-5 and TRBJ1-5; no clear D. The V and J ends lost 0 bases and 2 bases respectively, with 11 bases between them. In germline, CDR1 is MNHEY, CDR2 SVGAGI. The CDR3 totals 16 residues. The CDR3, as DNA: TGTGCCAGCAGTTACTCAGTTACACCAGGCAATCAGCCCCAGCATTTT. It is translated as CASSYSVTPGNQPQHF.

This sequence joins TRBV7-2 and TRBJ2-5; TRBD1 is a possible D gene (5 bases). CDR3 size: 15 residues. Trimming cost V 4 bases and J 2 bases, with 14 bases left between them. Germline CDR1 reads SGHTA; CDR2 reads FQGNSA. CDR3 sequence reads: CASSSNPGRQETQYF. In nucleotides, the CDR3 is TGTGCCAGCAGCTCCAACCCAGGGCGTCAAGAGACCCAGTACTTC.